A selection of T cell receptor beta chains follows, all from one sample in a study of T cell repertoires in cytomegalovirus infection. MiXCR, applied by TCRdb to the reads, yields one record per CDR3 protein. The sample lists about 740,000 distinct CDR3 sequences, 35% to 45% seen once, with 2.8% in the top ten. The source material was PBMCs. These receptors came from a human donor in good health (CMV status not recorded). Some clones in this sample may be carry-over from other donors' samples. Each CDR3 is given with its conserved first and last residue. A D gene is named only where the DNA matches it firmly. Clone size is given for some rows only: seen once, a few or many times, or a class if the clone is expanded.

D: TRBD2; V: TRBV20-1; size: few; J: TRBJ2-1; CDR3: CSARPPGREGRNEQFF; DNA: TGCAGTGCTAGACCCCCCGGGCGGGAGGGCCGGAATGAGCAGTTCTTC
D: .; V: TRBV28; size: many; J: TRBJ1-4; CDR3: CASSLSHGVEKLFF; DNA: TGTGCCAGCAGTTTATCCCATGGGGTTGAAAAACTGTTTTTT
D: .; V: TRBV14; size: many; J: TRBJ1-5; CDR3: CASSQSTEFGNQPQHF; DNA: TGTGCCAGCAGCCAATCCACAGAGTTCGGCAATCAGCCCCAGCATTTT
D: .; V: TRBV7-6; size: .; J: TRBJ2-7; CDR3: CASSLAGNTYEQYF; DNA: TGTGCCAGCAGCTTAGCAGGCAACACCTACGAGCAGTACTTC
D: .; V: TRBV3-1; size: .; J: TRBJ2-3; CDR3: CASSPRFRDTQYF; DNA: TGTGCCAGCAGCCCCCGATTTCGGGATACGCAGTATTTT
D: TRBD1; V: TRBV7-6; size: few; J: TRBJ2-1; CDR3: CASSARSGQGVNEQFF; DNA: TGTGCCAGCAGCGCCAGGTCCGGACAGGGCGTCAATGAGCAGTTCTTC
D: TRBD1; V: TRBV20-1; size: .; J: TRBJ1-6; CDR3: CSAAEPQGSYNSPLHF; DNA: TGCAGTGCTGCAGAGCCACAGGGGTCCTATAATTCACCCCTCCACTTT
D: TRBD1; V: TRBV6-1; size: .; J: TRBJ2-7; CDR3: CASSRTGGPGEQYF; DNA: TGTGCCAGCAGCCGGACAGGGGGTCCGGGGGAGCAGTACTTC
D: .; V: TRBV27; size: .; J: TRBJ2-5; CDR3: CASGVPVLKTQYF; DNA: TGTGCCAGCGGCGTCCCGGTGTTGAAGACCCAGTACTTC
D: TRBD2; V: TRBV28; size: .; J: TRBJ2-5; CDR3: CASSLPPTSGIAAGTQYF; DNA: TGTGCCAGCAGTTTACCGCCGACTAGCGGGATTGCTGCGGGGACCCAGTACTTC
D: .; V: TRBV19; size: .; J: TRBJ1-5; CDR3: CASSTLHSRHSNQPQHF; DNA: TGTGCCAGTAGTACGCTGCACAGCCGCCATTCCAATCAGCCCCAGCATTTT
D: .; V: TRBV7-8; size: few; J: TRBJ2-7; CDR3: CASSPGGVTEQYF; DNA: TGTGCCAGCAGCCCAGGGGGGGTTACCGAGCAGTACTTC
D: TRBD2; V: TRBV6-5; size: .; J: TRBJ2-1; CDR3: CASSYTVSLAGGPHEQFF; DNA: TGTGCCAGCAGTTACACCGTCAGTCTAGCGGGGGGGCCCCATGAGCAGTTCTTC
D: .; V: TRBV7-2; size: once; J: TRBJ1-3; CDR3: CASSLERGLGNPISF; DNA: TGTGCCAGCAGCTTAGAGAGGGGTCTGGGAAACCCCATATCTTTT
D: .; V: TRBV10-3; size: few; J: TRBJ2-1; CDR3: CAIRADYRNEQFF; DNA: TGTGCCATCAGAGCGGACTACCGCAATGAGCAGTTCTTC
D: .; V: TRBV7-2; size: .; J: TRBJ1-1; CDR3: CASSPSRGSEAFF; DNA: TGTGCCAGCAGCCCGTCCAGGGGTTCTGAAGCTTTCTTT
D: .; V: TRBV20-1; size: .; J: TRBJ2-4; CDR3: CSARDLRRGNIQYF; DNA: TGCAGTGCTAGAGATCTTCGCCGAGGAAACATTCAGTACTTC
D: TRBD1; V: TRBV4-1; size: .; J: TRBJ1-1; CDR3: CVSSQLDRGVFGRAEAFF; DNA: TGCGTCAGCAGCCAACTAGACAGGGGAGTCTTCGGTAGAGCTGAAGCTTTCTTT
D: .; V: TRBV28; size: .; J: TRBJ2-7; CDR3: CASSLSGGATVYEQYF; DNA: TGTGCCAGCAGTTTATCTGGCGGGGCAACTGTTTACGAGCAGTACTTC
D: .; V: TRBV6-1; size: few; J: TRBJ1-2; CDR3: CASSEAGGLGQGGYTF; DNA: TGTGCCAGCAGTGAAGCGGGGGGGCTGGGACAAGGTGGCTACACCTTC
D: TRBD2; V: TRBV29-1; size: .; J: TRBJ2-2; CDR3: CSVRLATSGYSGELFF; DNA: TGCAGCGTTAGATTGGCGACTAGCGGGTATTCCGGGGAGCTGTTTTTT
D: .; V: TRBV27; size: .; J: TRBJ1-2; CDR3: CASSLSTADGYTF; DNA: TGTGCCAGCAGTTTATCGACGGCCGATGGCTACACCTTC
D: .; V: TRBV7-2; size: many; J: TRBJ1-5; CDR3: CASSFWGGNQPQHF; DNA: TGTGCCAGCAGCTTTTGGGGCGGAAATCAGCCCCAGCATTTT
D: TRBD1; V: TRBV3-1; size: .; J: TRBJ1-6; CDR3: CASSADRARDSPLHF; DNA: TGTGCCAGCAGCGCCGACAGGGCTCGGGATTCACCCCTCCACTTT
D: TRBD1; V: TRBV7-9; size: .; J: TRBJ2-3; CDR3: CASNPGQEATDTQYF; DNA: TGTGCCAGCAACCCAGGACAGGAGGCCACAGATACGCAGTATTTT
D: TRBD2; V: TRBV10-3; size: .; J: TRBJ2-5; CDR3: CASRPSGGPADTQYF; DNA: TGTGCCAGCAGACCTTCGGGGGGGCCGGCGGATACCCAGTACTTC
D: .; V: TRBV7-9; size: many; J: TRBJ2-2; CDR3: CASSGLIGRANTGELFF; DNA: TGTGCCAGCAGCGGCCTTATAGGCCGCGCGAACACCGGGGAGCTGTTTTTT
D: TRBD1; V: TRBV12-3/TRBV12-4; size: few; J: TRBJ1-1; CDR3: CASSRGQGAYTEAFF; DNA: TGTGCCAGCAGTCGCGGACAGGGGGCTTACACTGAAGCTTTCTTT
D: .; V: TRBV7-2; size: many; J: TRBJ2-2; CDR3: CASSLVARGTTGELFF; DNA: TGTGCCAGCAGCTTAGTTGCCAGGGGTACCACCGGGGAGCTGTTTTTT
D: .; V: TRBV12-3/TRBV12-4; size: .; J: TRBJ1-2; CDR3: CASRFRSYGYTF; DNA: TGTGCCAGCAGGTTCCGTAGCTATGGCTACACCTTC
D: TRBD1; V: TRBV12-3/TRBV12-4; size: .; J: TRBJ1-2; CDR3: CASSSLGTGNYGYTF; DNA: TGTGCCAGCAGCTCATTAGGGACAGGGAACTATGGCTACACCTTC
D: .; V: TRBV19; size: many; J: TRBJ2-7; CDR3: CASSLTGRLYEQYF; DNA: TGTGCCAGTAGTCTGACAGGGAGGTTGTACGAGCAGTACTTC
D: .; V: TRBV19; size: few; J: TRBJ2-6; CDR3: CASKNRGSGANVLTF; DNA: TGTGCCAGTAAAAATCGGGGCTCTGGGGCCAACGTCCTGACTTTC
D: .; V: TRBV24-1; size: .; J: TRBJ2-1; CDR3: CANSENSVEQFF; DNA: TGTGCCAACAGTGAAAATAGCGTCGAGCAGTTCTTC
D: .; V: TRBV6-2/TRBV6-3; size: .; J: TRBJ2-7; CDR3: CASSPGWGEQYF; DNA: TGTGCCAGCAGCCCTGGATGGGGCGAGCAGTACTTC
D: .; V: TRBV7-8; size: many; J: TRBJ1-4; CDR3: CASSFSGREKLFF; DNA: TGTGCCAGCAGCTTCAGCGGGCGGGAAAAACTGTTTTTT
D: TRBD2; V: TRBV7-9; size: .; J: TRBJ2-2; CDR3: CASSSPGDYNTGELFF; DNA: TGTGCCAGCAGCTCCCCGGGGGACTACAACACCGGGGAGCTGTTTTTT
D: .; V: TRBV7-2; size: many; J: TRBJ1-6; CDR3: CASSSRGKRDPYNSPLHF; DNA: TGTGCCAGCAGCTCTCGGGGCAAACGGGACCCTTATAATTCACCCCTCCACTTT
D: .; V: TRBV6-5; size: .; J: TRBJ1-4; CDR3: CASSYSRGRNEKLFF; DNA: TGTGCCAGCAGTTACTCCAGGGGACGCAATGAAAAACTGTTTTTT
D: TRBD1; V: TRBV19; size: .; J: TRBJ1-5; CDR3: CASNQWTGTQPQHF; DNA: TGTGCCAGTAACCAATGGACAGGAACTCAGCCCCAGCATTTT
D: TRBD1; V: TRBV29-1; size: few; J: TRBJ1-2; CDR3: CSVGGTDNYGYTF; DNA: TGCAGCGTTGGCGGGACAGATAACTATGGCTACACCTTC
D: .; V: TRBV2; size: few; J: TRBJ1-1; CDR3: CASSELQTQMNTEAFF; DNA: TGTGCCAGCAGTGAATTGCAGACACAGATGAACACTGAAGCTTTCTTT
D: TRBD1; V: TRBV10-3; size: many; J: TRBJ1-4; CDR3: CAISDPDRENEKLFF; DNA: TGTGCCATCAGTGATCCGGACAGGGAGAATGAAAAACTGTTTTTT
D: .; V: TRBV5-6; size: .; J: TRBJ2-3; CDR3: CASSWGLDSDTQYF; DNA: TGTGCCAGCAGCTGGGGACTCGACTCAGATACGCAGTATTTT
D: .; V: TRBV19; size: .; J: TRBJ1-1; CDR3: CASSIGGPPTEAFF; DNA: TGTGCCAGTAGTATCGGGGGGCCGCCGACTGAAGCTTTCTTT
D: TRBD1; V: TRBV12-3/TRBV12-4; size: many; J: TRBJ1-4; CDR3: CASRRDRNEKLFF; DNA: TGTGCCAGCCGTCGGGACAGAAATGAAAAACTGTTTTTT
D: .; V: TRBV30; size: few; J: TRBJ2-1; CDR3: CAWSVREGPTFDHNEQFF; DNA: TGTGCCTGGAGTGTACGGGAAGGGCCTACCTTCGACCACAATGAGCAGTTCTTC
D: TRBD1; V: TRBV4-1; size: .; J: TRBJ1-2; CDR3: CASSHQDRGGYGYTF; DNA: TGCGCCAGCAGCCACCAGGACAGGGGTGGCTATGGCTACACCTTC
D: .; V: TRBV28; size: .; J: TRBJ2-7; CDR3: CASWDVRSYEQYF; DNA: TGTGCCAGCTGGGACGTTCGCTCCTACGAGCAGTACTTC
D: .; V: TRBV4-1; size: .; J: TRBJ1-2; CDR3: CASSQGTGNYGYTF; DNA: TGCGCCAGCAGCCAGGGGACGGGGAACTATGGCTACACCTTC
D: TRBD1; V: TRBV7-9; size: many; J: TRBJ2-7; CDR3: CASSPVPGQGPRPYEQYF; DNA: TGTGCCAGCAGCCCAGTCCCGGGACAGGGCCCGAGGCCCTACGAGCAGTACTTC
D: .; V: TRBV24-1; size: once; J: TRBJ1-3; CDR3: CATSEGVGNTIYF; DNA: TGTGCCACCAGTGAAGGAGTTGGAAACACCATATATTTT
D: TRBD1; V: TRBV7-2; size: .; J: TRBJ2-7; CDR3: CASSWGTGRLYEQYF; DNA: TGTGCCAGCAGCTGGGGGACAGGTAGACTCTACGAGCAGTACTTC
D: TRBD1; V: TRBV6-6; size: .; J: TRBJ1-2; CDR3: CASTRTGLDYGYTF; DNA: TGTGCCAGCACCCGGACAGGTCTAGACTATGGCTACACCTTC
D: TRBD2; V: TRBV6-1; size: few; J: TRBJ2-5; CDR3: CASIGGAGPSVGTQYF; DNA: TGTGCCAGCATCGGGGGGGCAGGGCCTAGTGTGGGGACCCAGTACTTC
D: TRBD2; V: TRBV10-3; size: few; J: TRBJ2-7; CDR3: CAISRGVSYEQYF; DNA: TGTGCCATCAGTCGGGGGGTTTCCTACGAGCAGTACTTC
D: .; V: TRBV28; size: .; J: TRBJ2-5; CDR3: CASGGGHFQETQYF; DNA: TGTGCCAGTGGGGGGGGACACTTCCAAGAGACCCAGTACTTC